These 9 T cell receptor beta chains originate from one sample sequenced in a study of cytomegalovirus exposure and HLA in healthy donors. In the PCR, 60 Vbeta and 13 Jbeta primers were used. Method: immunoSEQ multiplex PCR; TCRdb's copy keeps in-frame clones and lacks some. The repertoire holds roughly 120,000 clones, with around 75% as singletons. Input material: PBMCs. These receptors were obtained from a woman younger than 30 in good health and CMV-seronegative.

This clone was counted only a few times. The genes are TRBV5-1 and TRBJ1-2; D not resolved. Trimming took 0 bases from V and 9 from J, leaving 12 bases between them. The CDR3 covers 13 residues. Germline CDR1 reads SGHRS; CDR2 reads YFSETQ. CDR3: CASSLDSGHSYTF. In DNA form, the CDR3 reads TGCGCCAGCAGCTTGGATTCAGGTCATAGCTACACCTTC.

The CDR3 DNA is TGTGCCAGCAGTTTCCGCGGTTTAAAGGGCTACACCTTC. Protein: CASSFRGLKGYTF. The chain links TRBV27 to TRBJ1-2; D unresolved. Germline-derived CDR1 and CDR2 are MNHEY and SMNVEV (reference sequence). There are 13 residues in the CDR3. V was clipped by 3 bases and J by 8 bases, with 13 bases between them.

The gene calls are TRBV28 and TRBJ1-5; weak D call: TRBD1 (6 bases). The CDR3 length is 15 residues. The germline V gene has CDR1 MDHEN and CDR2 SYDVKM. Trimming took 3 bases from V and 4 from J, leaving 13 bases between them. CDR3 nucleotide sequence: TGTGCCAGCAGTTTTAAACAGGGATGGAATCAGCCCCAGCATTTT. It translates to CASSFKQGWNQPQHF.

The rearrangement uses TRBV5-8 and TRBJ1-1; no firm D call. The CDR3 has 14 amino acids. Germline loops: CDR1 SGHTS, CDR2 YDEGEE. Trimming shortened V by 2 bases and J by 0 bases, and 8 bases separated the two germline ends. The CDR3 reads CASSFGRMNTEAFF. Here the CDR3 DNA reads TGTGCCAGCAGCTTCGGGAGAATGAACACTGAAGCTTTCTTT.

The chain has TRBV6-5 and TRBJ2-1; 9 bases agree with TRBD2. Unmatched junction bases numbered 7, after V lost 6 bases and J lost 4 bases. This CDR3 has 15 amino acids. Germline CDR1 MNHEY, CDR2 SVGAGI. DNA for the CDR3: TGTGCCAGCAGCTCACAGCGGGGGGATTACAATGAGCAGTTCTTC. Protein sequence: CASSSQRGDYNEQFF.

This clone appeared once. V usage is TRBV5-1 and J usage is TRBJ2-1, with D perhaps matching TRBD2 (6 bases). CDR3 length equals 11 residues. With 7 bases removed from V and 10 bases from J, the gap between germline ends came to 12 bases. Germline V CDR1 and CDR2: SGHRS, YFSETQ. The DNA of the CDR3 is TGCGCCAGCCGCAACGGACTAGAGCAGTTCTTC. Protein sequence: CASRNGLEQFF.

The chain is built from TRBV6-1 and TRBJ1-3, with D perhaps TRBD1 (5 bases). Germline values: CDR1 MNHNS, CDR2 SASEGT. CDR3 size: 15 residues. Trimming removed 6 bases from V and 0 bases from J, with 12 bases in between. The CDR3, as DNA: TGTGCCAGCAGAGCAGGGTCCAGCTCTGGAAACACCATATATTTT. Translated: CASRAGSSSGNTIYF.

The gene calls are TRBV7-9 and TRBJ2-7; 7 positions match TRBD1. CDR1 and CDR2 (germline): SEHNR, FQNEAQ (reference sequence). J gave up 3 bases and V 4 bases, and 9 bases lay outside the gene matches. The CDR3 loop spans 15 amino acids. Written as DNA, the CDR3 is TGTGCCAGCAGCTATGCACAGGGGACGAACTACGAGCAGTACTTC. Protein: CASSYAQGTNYEQYF.

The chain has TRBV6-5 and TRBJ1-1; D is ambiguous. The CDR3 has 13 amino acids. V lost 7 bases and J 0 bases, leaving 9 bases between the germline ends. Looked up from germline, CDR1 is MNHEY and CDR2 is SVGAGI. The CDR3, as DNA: TGTGCCAGCACCAAGCGGGTGAACACTGAAGCTTTCTTT. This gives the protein CASTKRVNTEAFF.